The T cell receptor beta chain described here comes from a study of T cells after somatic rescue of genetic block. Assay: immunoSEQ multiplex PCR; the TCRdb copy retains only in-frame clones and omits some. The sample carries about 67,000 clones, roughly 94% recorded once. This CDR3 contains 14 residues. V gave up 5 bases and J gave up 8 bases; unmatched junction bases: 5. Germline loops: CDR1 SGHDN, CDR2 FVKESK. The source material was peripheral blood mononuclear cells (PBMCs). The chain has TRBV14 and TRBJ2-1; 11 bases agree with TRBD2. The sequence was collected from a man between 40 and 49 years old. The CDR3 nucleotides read TGTGCCAGCAGCATGACTAGCGGGGTGGATGAGCAGTTCTTC. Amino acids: CASSMTSGVDEQFF.